This TCR beta chain was observed in a study of shared clonotypes between healthy human individuals. Broader study findings: The sharing of 4.5% to 5.5% of naive CD4 clonotypes was seen across a handful of donors.

The length of the CDR3 is 16 residues. Germline assignment: CDR1 MNHEY and CDR2 SMNVEV (reference sequence). After removal of 4 bases from V and 5 bases from J, the junction contained 11 bases not matched to a gene. The protocol was immunoSEQ multiplex PCR, while the TCRdb copy is restricted to in-frame clones and leaves out a portion. This sample has roughly 2.5 million clones, with around 90% found just once. A note on this clone: Its specificity is not known.

The V call is TRBV27, the J call TRBJ2-1, with 7 bases that match TRBD1. Sequenced input: naive CD4+ T cells sorted from blood. This sample's subset: CD45RA+ positively selected. The TCR originated in a man in his late teens or twenties in good health. The CDR3 DNA follows: TGTGCCAGCAGTTCCTACAGGGGAAGGAGACACAATGAGCAGTTCTTC. Translating gives CASSSYRGRRHNEQFF.